The 3 T cell receptor beta chains given below trace back to one sample, sequenced in a study of spatial heterogeneity in lung cancer. Time point meaning: blood at routine non-recurrence follow-up after resection. The authors sequenced whole RNA from tumor, nontumor lung or frozen PBMC without sorting. One entry per CDR3 protein, called by TCRdb with MiXCR from the 5' RACE reads. The data hold some 54,000 distinct CDR3 sequences, with around 7.7% observed a single time. The sequences come from PBMCs, collected at follow-up. Every receptor here comes from a female donor with early-stage non-small cell lung cancer.

This clonotype occurred a few times. The gene calls are TRBV9 and TRBJ2-5, with TRBD1 identical over 7 bases. The ends lost 0 bases at V and 5 bases at J; junction bases unmatched: 7. Germline V gene data show CDR1 as SGDLS and CDR2 as YYNGEE. The CDR3 is 15 residues long. This CDR3 is CASSVAPTGRETQYF. CDR3 coding DNA: TGTGCCAGCAGCGTAGCTCCGACAGGGCGGGAGACCCAGTACTTC.

At least ten counts were recorded for this clonotype. The rearrangement uses TRBV6-6 and TRBJ2-6, with unresolved D. This CDR3 contains 15 residues. Germline CDR1 MNHNY, CDR2 SVGAGI (reference sequence). The ends were cut back, 3 bases at V and 0 bases at J, with 6 bases in the middle. CDR3 bases: TGTGCCAGCAGTTATGAGTTCTCTGGGGCCAACGTCCTGACTTTC. Its protein is CASSYEFSGANVLTF.

This clonotype was detected a few times. The CDR3 sequence: CASSWDRGYTDTQYF. The CDR3 DNA sequence: TGTGCCAGCAGTTGGGACAGGGGATACACAGATACGCAGTATTTT. The gene calls are TRBV28 and TRBJ2-3, with 10 nucleotides matching TRBD1. The J segment lost 2 bases and the V segment lost 4 bases, leaving 3 bases of the junction unmatched. Germline assignment: CDR1 MDHEN and CDR2 SYDVKM. The CDR3 contains 15 residues.